This T cell receptor beta chain was recovered during a study of shared clonotypes between healthy human individuals (dated by TCRdb to 2018 to 2021). For the wider study: A couple of women and a few men aged 18 to 49 years were included in the cohort. Between about 0.94 and 8.9 billion PBMCs per donor were obtained by leukapheresis. Libraries were prepared and TCR repertoires were sequenced by different laboratories using diverse techniques, in order to increase sequencing depth and limit assay-specific biases. To estimate repertoire size and how much clonotype sharing occurs between individuals, the study deeply sequenced the blood TCR repertoires of several healthy adults. For each donor, three plates each were used for CD4 naive and CD4 memory, two plates were used for CD8 naive, and one plate was used for CD8 memory.

Healthy HIV-negative adults with no recently reported acute infections or vaccinations were included as donors. Every donor was a Caucasian adult residing in Nashville, Tennessee, USA. Magnetic negative selection was used to enrich CD4+ T cells, after which naive cells were positively selected on CD45RA and the negative fraction became the memory subset. Blood was collected by leukapheresis, and PBMCs were isolated by Ficoll-Histopaque density gradient centrifugation and then cryopreserved in liquid nitrogen vapor phase. Purity and quantity of every magnetically sorted T cell population were checked by analytical flow cytometry. From each sorted fraction, genomic DNA was isolated and quantified by UV absorbance on a Nanodrop 2000c. Using the deep immunoSEQ assay, multiplex PCR amplified TCR CDR3 regions from genomic DNA. Extracted genomic DNA from each cell subset was spread evenly across all wells of several immunoSEQ 96-well plates, with each plate serving as a replicate. For sorted subsets, 200 to 250 ng of genomic DNA, equivalent to around 31,000 T cell genomes, went into each replicate PCR. Purified libraries were quantified with a Qubit 3.0 fluorometer, sized on a Bioanalyzer 2100, and re-quantified with the KAPA Library Quantification kit. Every immunoSEQ 96-well plate was sequenced on a dedicated single-read 150-cycle Illumina NextSeq 550 flow cell. The study's processing was this. Because only junctional sequences without quality scores were contained in the immunoSEQ output, filtering matching that applied to full-length reads could not be performed. To assign V/J genes and CDR3, sequences were annotated against IMGT germline references using PyIR, a Python wrapper for IgBLAST v1.9. Reads were filtered out if the reads had weak V/J assignments (E-value above 1e-6), no CDR3, stop codons, out-of-frame junctions, or ambiguous translated residues. A V3J clonotype was defined by an identical inferred V gene, J gene, and CDR3 amino acid sequence. Percentage overlap between repertoires was computed as shared unique clonotypes divided by the size of the smaller repertoire. Repertoire richness was assessed with RTK rarefaction, the Chao1 estimator, and Recon v2.1 estimates of unobserved clonotypes. Generation probabilities for all TCRbeta clonotypes obtained by the gDNA method from a handful of donors were computed using OLGA. TCRdb carries this immuneACCESS record with in-frame sequences only. Its versions omit some clonotypes, under half of them owing to an unresolved V gene in the studies checked, with the rest unexplained. The DNA gave D and trimming, while V, J and clone size come from that table. The sample table holds 740,000 or so clones, of which around 78% were seen once. The ten largest account for roughly 2% of the sample.

With respect to this clone: It has no known antigen specificity. The record has no base qualities; no much larger clone is one base away. This same CDR3 is encoded by further DNA sequences in the sample.

Based on the germline V gene, the CDR1 and CDR2 sequences are MDHEN and SYDVKM. There are 11 amino acids in the CDR3, from cysteine to phenylalanine inclusive. The entry retains the CDR3 DNA only, 33 bases that are in frame from base 1. V was cut back by 7 bases and J by 2 bases, leaving a gap of 5 bases between them. Study-wide findings and limitations: Naive subsets generally had larger estimated clonotype richness than memory subsets did. Only blood was sampled, and tissue TCR repertoires likely differ from those in blood. Roughly 5.2% of naive CD4, roughly 3.5% of naive CD8, 2.3% of memory CD4, and 0.4% of memory CD8 clonotypes were shared across a few donors. Because the study included only a small number of donors, the genetic and exposure-history diversity represented was limited. Pairwise subsampling led to the expectation that sequencing depth would affect the degree of clonotype sharing among donors. Higher generation probabilities were observed for clonotypes shared by all four sorted-subset donors than for non-shared clonotypes. Even with the large sequencing depth, rarefaction of the sorted-subset datasets indicated that sequencing was incomplete.

This chain is built from TRBV28 and TRBJ1-1, with the D gene too uncertain to name. The sample taken for sequencing was memory CD4+ T cells sorted from blood. The sample's cell subset or site label, decoded: CD45RA-negative fraction. This clonotype was sampled from a woman aged 25 to 45 in good health. The CDR3 in this case is CASKGNTEAFF. The sequenced DNA is TGTGCCAGCAAGGGAAACACTGAAGCTTTCTTT.